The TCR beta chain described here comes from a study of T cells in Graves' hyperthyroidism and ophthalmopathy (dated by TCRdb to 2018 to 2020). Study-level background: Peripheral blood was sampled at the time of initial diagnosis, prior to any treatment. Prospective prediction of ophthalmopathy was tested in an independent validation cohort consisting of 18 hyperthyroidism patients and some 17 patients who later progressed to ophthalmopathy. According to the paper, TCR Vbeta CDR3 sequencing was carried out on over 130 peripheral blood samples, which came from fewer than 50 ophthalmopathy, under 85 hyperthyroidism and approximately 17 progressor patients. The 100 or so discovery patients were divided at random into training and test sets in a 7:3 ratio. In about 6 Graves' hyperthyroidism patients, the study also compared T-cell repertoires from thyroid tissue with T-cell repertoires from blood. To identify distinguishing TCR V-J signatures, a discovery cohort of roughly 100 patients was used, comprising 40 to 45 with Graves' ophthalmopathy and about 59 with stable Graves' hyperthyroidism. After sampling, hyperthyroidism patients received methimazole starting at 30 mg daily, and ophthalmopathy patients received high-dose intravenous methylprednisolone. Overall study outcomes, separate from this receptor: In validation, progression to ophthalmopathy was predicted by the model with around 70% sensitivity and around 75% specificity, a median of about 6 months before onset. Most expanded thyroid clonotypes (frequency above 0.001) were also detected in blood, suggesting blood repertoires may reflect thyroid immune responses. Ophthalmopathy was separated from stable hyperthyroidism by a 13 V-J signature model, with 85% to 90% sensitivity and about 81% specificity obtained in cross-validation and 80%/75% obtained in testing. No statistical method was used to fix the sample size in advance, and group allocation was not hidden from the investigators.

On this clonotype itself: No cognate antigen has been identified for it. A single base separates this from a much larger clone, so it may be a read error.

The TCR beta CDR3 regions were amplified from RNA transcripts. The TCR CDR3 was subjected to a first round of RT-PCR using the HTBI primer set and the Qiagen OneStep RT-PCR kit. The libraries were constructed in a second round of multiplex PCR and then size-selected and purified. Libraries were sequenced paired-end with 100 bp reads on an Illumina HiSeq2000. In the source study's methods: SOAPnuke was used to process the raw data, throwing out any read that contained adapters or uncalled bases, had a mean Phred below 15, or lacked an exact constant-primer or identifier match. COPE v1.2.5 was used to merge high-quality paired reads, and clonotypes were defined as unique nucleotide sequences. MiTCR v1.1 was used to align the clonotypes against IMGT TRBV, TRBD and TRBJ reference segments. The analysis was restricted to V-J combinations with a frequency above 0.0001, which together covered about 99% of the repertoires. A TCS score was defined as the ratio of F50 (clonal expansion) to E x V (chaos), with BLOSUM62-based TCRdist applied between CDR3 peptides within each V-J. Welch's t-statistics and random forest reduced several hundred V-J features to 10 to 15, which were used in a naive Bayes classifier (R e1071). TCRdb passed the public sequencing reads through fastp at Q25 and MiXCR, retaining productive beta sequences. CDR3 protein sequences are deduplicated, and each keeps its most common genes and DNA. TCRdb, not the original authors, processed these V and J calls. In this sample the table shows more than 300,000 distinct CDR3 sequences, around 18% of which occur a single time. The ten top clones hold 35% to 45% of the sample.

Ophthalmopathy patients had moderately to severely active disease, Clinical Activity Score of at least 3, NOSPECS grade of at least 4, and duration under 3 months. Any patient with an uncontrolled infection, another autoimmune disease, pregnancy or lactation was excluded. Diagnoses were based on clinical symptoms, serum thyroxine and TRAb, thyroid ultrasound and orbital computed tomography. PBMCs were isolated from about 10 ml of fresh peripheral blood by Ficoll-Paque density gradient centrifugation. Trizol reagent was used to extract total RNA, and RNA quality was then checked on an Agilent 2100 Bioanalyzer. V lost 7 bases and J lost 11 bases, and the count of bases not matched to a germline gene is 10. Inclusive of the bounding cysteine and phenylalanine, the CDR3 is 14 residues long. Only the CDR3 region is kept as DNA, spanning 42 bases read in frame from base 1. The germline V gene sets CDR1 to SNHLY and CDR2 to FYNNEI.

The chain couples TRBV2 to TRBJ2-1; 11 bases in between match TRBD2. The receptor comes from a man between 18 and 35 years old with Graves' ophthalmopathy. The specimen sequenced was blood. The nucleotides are TGTGCCAGCAAGTCTAGCGGGGGGCGGGGTAAGCAGTTCTTC. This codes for CASKSSGGRGKQFF.